These 21 T cell receptor beta chains were all obtained from the same sample, sequenced in a study of molecular identifiers for immune sequencing clone quantification. One entry per CDR3 protein results from TCRdb running MiXCR on the PCR reads. Of just under 650,000 distinct CDR3 sequences listed, 15% to 20% are singletons. Material: naive CD8+ T cells from blood, with Jurkat cell RNA spiked in. The subset: FACS-sorted CD8+CD4-CCR7+CD45RA+ naive T cells. The receptors were gathered from a human donor in good health. Some libraries in this study had Jurkat cell RNA spiked in.

Ten or more counts support this clonotype. The chain couples TRBV11-2 to TRBJ2-5; D gene uncertain. CDR1 is SGHAT and CDR2 is FQNNGV in the germline V gene. V gave up 0 bases and J gave up 2 bases, with 7 bases separating them. CDR3 length: 14 residues. Here the CDR3 DNA reads TGTGCCAGCAGCTTAGAACACAGACAAGAGACCCAGTACTTC. Translating gives CASSLEHRQETQYF.

This clonotype was seen repeatedly, ten times or more. The chain is built from TRBV13 and TRBJ1-1; TRBD1 matches at 7 bases. Germline lookup yields CDR1 PRHDT and CDR2 FYEKMQ (reference sequence). After removal of 0 bases from V and 5 bases from J, the junction contained 9 bases not matched to a gene. The CDR3 contains 16 residues. The CDR3 protein is CASSLGTGIGGTEAFF. The CDR3 DNA sequence: TGTGCCAGCAGCTTAGGGACAGGGATCGGAGGTACTGAAGCTTTCTTT.

This chain connects TRBV11-3 to TRBJ2-1; 12 nucleotides align to TRBD2. The ends lost 5 bases at V and 11 bases at J; junction bases unmatched: 7. CDR3 length: 14 residues. Germline V gene lookup returns CDR1 SGHNT and CDR2 YENEEA. CDR3 nucleotide sequence: TGTGCCAGCAGCCCAAACGGACTAGCGGGACAGCAGTTCTTC. It encodes CASSPNGLAGQQFF.

This clonotype was detected ten times or more. The genes are TRBV27 and TRBJ2-7; maybe TRBD2 (5 bases). V lost 6 bases, J lost 2 bases, and 14 bases lay in between. The CDR3 totals 14 residues. Germline loops: CDR1 MNHEY, CDR2 SMNVEV (reference sequence). The CDR3 coding sequence is TGTGCCAGCAGACCCGGACTGCGCCCCTACGAGCAGTACTTC. It codes for CASRPGLRPYEQYF.

There are a few counts of this clonotype. A much larger clonotype is one base distant, so this may be a read error. Here the CDR3 DNA reads TGTGCCAGCAGCGTAGGGCCAGATACGCAGTATTTT. Residues: CASSVGPDTQYF. The chain uses TRBV9 and TRBJ2-3; D unresolved. CDR3 length equals 12 residues. V lost 0 bases to trimming and J lost 4 bases, with 3 bases between them. Germline values: CDR1 SGDLS, CDR2 YYNGEE.

Points on this clonotype: With a much larger clone just one base away, this may be a read error. V gene TRBV5-3 combines with J gene TRBJ1-5; TRBD1 matches at 10 bases. TRBV5-3 is sorted into the ORF group, with uncertain function. CDR3 length: 15 amino acids. With V trimmed by 7 bases and J by 5 bases, 9 bases remained unmatched. The CDR3 region has the DNA TGTGCCAGAGGCCCTACCGGGACAGGGGATCAGCCCCAGCATTTT. This translates into CARGPTGTGDQPQHF.

The gene calls are TRBV10-3 and TRBJ2-2, with D possibly matching TRBD2 (6 bases). Trimming removed 3 bases at V and 4 bases at J, with 21 bases between. Germline V gene lookup returns CDR1 ENHRY and CDR2 SYGVKD. The CDR3 sequence is 18 residues long. The CDR3 here is CAISEPHLMRGITGELFF. The CDR3 DNA follows: TGTGCCATCAGTGAACCACACCTCATGCGGGGTATCACCGGGGAGCTGTTTTTT.

There are many counts of this clonotype. The chain combines TRBV28 with TRBJ2-3; D is unresolved. V was clipped by 3 bases and J by 2 bases, with 18 bases between them. This CDR3 is 17 amino acids long. Per the germline V gene, CDR1 is MDHEN and CDR2 is SYDVKM. CDR3 bases: TGTGCCAGCAGTTTCCGCCCTTCCTTATTGAACACAGATACGCAGTATTTT. This sequence encodes CASSFRPSLLNTDTQYF. Complete variable domain (other parts from reference TRBV28 and TRBJ2-3): DVKVTQSSRYLVKRTGEKVFLECVQDMDHENMFWYRQDPGLGLRLIYFSYDVKMKEKGDIPEGYSVSREKKERFSLILESASTNQTSMYLCASSFRPSLLNTDTQYFGPGTRLTVL.

This clonotype was observed at least ten times. The chain joins TRBV28 to TRBJ2-5; TRBD2 is a possible D gene (6 bases). CDR1 is MDHEN, CDR2 SYDVKM, per germline. The CDR3 is 17 residues long. Trimming left V 6 bases short and J 2 bases short, with 22 bases between. Here the CDR3 reads CASSSEGVWREQETQYF. The CDR3 DNA is TGTGCCAGCAGCTCCGAGGGAGTTTGGAGGGAACAAGAGACCCAGTACTTC. The whole variable domain, filled in from reference TRBV28 and TRBJ2-5, reads DVKVTQSSRYLVKRTGEKVFLECVQDMDHENMFWYRQDPGLGLRLIYFSYDVKMKEKGDIPEGYSVSREKKERFSLILESASTNQTSMYLCASSSEGVWREQETQYFGPGTRLLVL.

The chain has TRBV6-2 or TRBV6-3 and TRBJ2-1, with D perhaps matching TRBD2 (5 bases). Germline CDR1 and CDR2: MNHEY and SVGEGT. This CDR3 spans 17 amino acids. The V gene lost 6 bases and the J gene lost 6 bases, with 24 bases spanning the gap. Here the CDR3 DNA reads TGTGCCAGCAGCTTATTAATAGCAGACCCCGGAGGCAATGAGCAGTTCTTC. As protein: CASSLLIADPGGNEQFF.

This clonotype was recorded at least ten times. This chain links TRBV7-6 with TRBJ1-1; D is possibly TRBD1 (5 bases). This CDR3 contains 13 residues. Germline lookup yields CDR1 SGHVS and CDR2 FNYEAQ. V was clipped by 5 bases and J by 5 bases, with 12 bases between them. DNA of the CDR3: TGTGCCAGCAGCCCCGGTTGGGGGACTGAAGCTTTCTTT. Translating gives CASSPGWGTEAFF. Together with reference TRBV7-6 and TRBJ1-1, the CDR3 gives the full variable domain: GAGVSQSPRYKVTKRGQDVALRCDPISGHVSLYWYRQALGQGPEFLTYFNYEAQQDKSGLPNDRFSAERPEGSISTLTIQRTEQRDSAMYRCASSPGWGTEAFFGQGTRLTVV.

This clonotype was picked up many times. V gene TRBV4-1 combines with J gene TRBJ1-1, with D possibly matching TRBD1 (6 bases). Between the trimmed V and J ends, which lost 5 bases and 7 bases, there was a span of 8 bases. The CDR3 sequence is 11 residues long. From germline, CDR1 is MGHRA and CDR2 YSYEKL. CDR3: CASSKDSEAFF. CDR3 DNA: TGCGCCAGCAGCAAGGACAGTGAAGCTTTCTTT.

This clonotype was counted many times. The chain carries TRBV7-9 and TRBJ2-6; maybe TRBD1 (6 bases). V gave up 1 base and J gave up 0 bases, with 13 bases separating them. The CDR3 runs to 18 residues. Germline CDR1 SEHNR, CDR2 FQNEAQ (reference sequence). CDR3 residues: CASSLVGAETSGANVLTF. The CDR3, as DNA: TGTGCCAGCAGCTTAGTGGGGGCTGAGACCTCTGGGGCCAACGTCCTGACTTTC.

The gene calls are TRBV20-1 and TRBJ2-7, with D possibly matching TRBD2 (6 bases). The CDR3 has 12 amino acids. Trimming removed 0 bases from V and 5 bases from J, with 8 bases in between. The germline V gene encodes CDR1 DFQATT and CDR2 SNEGSKA (reference sequence). The CDR3 nucleotides read TGCAGTGCTAGAGATTGGGGGGACGAGCAGTACTTC. This gives the protein CSARDWGDEQYF.

This clonotype was detected ten times or more. The chain carries TRBV7-2 and TRBJ1-3; TRBD1 might be the D (5 bases). V shed 5 bases and J shed 0 bases, with 17 bases lying between them. The germline gives CDR1 SGHTA, CDR2 FQGNSA. This CDR3 comprises 17 residues. This CDR3 reads CASSGRLPTVSGNTIYF. DNA of the CDR3: TGTGCCAGCAGCGGCCGCTTACCGACAGTCTCTGGAAACACCATATATTTT.

As regards this clonotype: This may come from a read error, since a much larger clone is one base off. V and J are TRBV5-6 and TRBJ2-1; 12 nucleotides align to TRBD2. Germline values: CDR1 SGHDT, CDR2 YYEEEE. V gave up 3 bases and J gave up 7 bases; unmatched junction bases: 11. The CDR3 runs 17 residues. CDR3 sequence: CASSSSSGGAWVNEQFF. CDR3 sequence (DNA): TGTGCCAGCAGCTCTTCTAGCGGGGGGGCCTGGGTTAATGAGCAGTTCTTC.

As concerns this clonotype: A single base separates this from a much larger clone, so it may be a read error. The gene calls are TRBV28 and TRBJ2-1; TRBD1 aligns across 8 bases. CDR3 length equals 16 residues. In germline, CDR1 is MDHEN, CDR2 SYDVKM. This CDR3 reads CASSRTGGSSYNEQSF. In nucleotides, the CDR3 is TGTGCCAGCAGTCGTACAGGGGGGAGCTCCTACAATGAGCAGTCCTTC.

This clonotype showed up many times. This sequence joins TRBV5-1 and TRBJ2-1, with D possibly matching TRBD2 (6 bases). This CDR3 has 15 amino acids. V lost 0 bases to trimming and J lost 6 bases, with 13 bases between them. Germline CDR1 is SGHRS and CDR2 is YFSETQ. The CDR3 coding sequence is TGCGCCAGCAGCTTGGTTGGGGACTCTGGCAATGAGCAGTTCTTC. Its translation: CASSLVGDSGNEQFF.

This clonotype was counted ten times or more. The chain is built from TRBV30 and TRBJ2-1, with 11 bases matching TRBD2. The J segment lost 12 bases and the V segment lost 2 bases, leaving 12 bases of the junction unmatched. The CDR3 covers 15 residues. Germline V gives CDR1 GTSNPN, CDR2 SVGIG (reference sequence). The CDR3 bases are TGTGCCTGGAGTTCCACCGGGACTAGCGGTAGCGGGCAGTTCTTC. Translated, it gives CAWSSTGTSGSGQFF.

The chain has TRBV9 and TRBJ2-7; D unresolved. Germline loops: CDR1 SGDLS, CDR2 YYNGEE. The CDR3 covers 11 residues. V was pared by 7 bases and J by 2 bases, with 7 bases between. CDR3 sequence reads: CASGNPYEQYF. Written as DNA, the CDR3 is TGTGCCAGCGGAAACCCCTACGAGCAGTACTTC.

Only a few counts were recorded for this clonotype. The chain links TRBV13 to TRBJ2-5; D may be TRBD1 (6 bases). Trimming removed 2 bases from V and 2 bases from J, with 15 bases in between. The CDR3 runs 16 residues. The germline V gene has CDR1 PRHDT and CDR2 FYEKMQ (reference sequence). For the CDR3, the DNA is TGTGCCAGCAGCTTAAAAATTATTCAGGGGCAAGAGACCCAGTACTTC. This encodes CASSLKIIQGQETQYF.